These 27 T cell receptor beta chains were sequenced from one sample in a study of blood T cell repertoires in COVID-19. The repertoire was sequenced with immunoSEQ multiplex PCR; TCRdb's copy has only in-frame clones and lacks some. Here the sample spans 400,000 or so clones, over 75% being singletons. The material sequenced was PBMCs or T cells enriched from blood (not recorded which). The receptors were sampled from a young man who had recovered from COVID-19.

Of note for this clone: The same CDR3 arises from other DNA sequences in this sample as well. The CDR3 DNA sequence: TGTGCCAGCAGCCCTGGGACTAGCGGGAGCAATGAGCAGTTCTTC. As protein: CASSPGTSGSNEQFF. J is TRBJ2-1 and V is TRBV27, with TRBD2 matching over 14 bases. Germline V gives CDR1 MNHEY, CDR2 SMNVEV (reference sequence). V lost 6 bases to trimming and J lost 6 bases; unmatched junction nucleotides: 4. The CDR3 covers 15 residues.

The chain couples TRBV5-1 to TRBJ2-1, with 7 positions matching TRBD1. CDR3 length equals 15 residues. Germline values: CDR1 SGHRS, CDR2 YFSETQ. V shed 0 bases, J shed 4 bases, and the junction held 4 bases outside the gene matches. CDR3: CASSLDRGGYNEQFF. CDR3 DNA: TGCGCCAGCAGCTTGGACAGGGGTGGGTACAATGAGCAGTTCTTC.

V gene TRBV29-1 combines with J gene TRBJ1-5; D is ambiguous. The germline gives CDR1 SQVTM, CDR2 ANQGSEA. The CDR3 is 10 residues long. Trimming pared 6 bases from V and 4 bases from J, leaving 4 bases between. Here the CDR3 DNA reads TGCAGCGTCCGGAATCAGCCCCAGCATTTT. Translated, it gives CSVRNQPQHF.

The chain joins TRBV27 to TRBJ2-7; the D gene is possibly TRBD2 (5 bases). V was cut by 4 bases and J by 3 bases, with 13 bases left in between. CDR1 and CDR2 (germline): MNHEY, SMNVEV (reference sequence). The CDR3 sequence is 14 residues long. The CDR3 sequence is CASSYVATSYEQYF. CDR3 DNA: TGTGCCAGCAGTTACGTGGCAACTAGCTACGAGCAGTACTTC.

The V and J genes are TRBV27 and TRBJ2-3; D is unresolved. Trimming pared 6 bases from V and 4 bases from J, leaving 8 bases between. The CDR3 contains 12 residues. Per the germline V gene, CDR1 is MNHEY and CDR2 is SMNVEV (reference sequence). CDR3 nucleotide sequence: TGTGCCAGCAGGACAAGTTCAGATACGCAGTATTTT. This encodes CASRTSSDTQYF.

The table lists this clone with many counts. The chain employs TRBV19 and TRBJ2-5; D may be TRBD2 (5 bases). The CDR3 has 13 residues. The V gene's germline CDR1 is LNHDA and CDR2 SQIVND (reference sequence). The V end was cut by 5 bases, the J end by 5 bases, with 12 bases between. The CDR3 DNA is TGTGCCAGTAGTTCGCAACGAGGGGAGACCCAGTACTTC. Translation gives CASSSQRGETQYF.

The chain is built from TRBV7-2 and TRBJ2-1; TRBD2 matches 10 bases. The CDR3 sequence is 15 residues long. V shed 1 base, J shed 8 bases, and the junction held 5 bases outside the gene matches. Germline loops: CDR1 SGHTA, CDR2 FQGNSA. The CDR3 reads CASSLVAGGIYEQFF. The CDR3 DNA follows: TGTGCCAGCAGCTTAGTAGCGGGAGGTATCTATGAGCAGTTCTTC.

V gene TRBV7-9 combines with J gene TRBJ1-3, with a tentative D call TRBD1 (5 bases). The CDR3 length is 12 residues. Per germline, CDR1 SEHNR and CDR2 FQNEAQ (reference sequence). The V end lost 4 bases, the J end lost 8 bases, and 9 bases lay between the germline ends. CDR3 in amino acids: CASSYLGDTIYF. The CDR3 region has the DNA TGTGCCAGCAGCTACTTAGGGGACACCATATATTTT.

The genes are TRBV6-5 and TRBJ1-1, with D perhaps TRBD1 (5 bases). The CDR3 runs to 12 residues. Trimming cost V 6 bases and J 8 bases, with 13 bases left between them. CDR1 and CDR2 from the germline V gene are MNHEY and SVGAGI. The CDR3 here is CASRGGFPEAFF. The DNA for the CDR3 is TGTGCCAGCAGGGGGGGATTCCCCGAAGCTTTCTTT.

V and J are TRBV27 and TRBJ1-4; D is unresolved. The CDR3 loop spans 13 amino acids. Germline values: CDR1 MNHEY, CDR2 SMNVEV (reference sequence). With 6 bases removed from V and 7 bases from J, the gap between germline ends came to 12 bases. CDR3 sequence reads: CASSPREGEKLFF. CDR3 coding DNA: TGTGCCAGCAGCCCGAGGGAGGGTGAAAAACTGTTTTTT.

This clone was recorded a few times. V and J are TRBV28 and TRBJ1-6, with a weak D call TRBD1 (6 bases). V was cut by 10 bases and J by 8 bases, with 12 bases left in between. CDR1 is MDHEN, CDR2 SYDVKM, per germline. CDR3 size: 12 residues. The chain's CDR3 is CATTGNYSPLHF. The CDR3 nucleotides are TGTGCCACCACAGGGAACTATTCACCCCTCCACTTT. Complete variable domain (other parts from reference TRBV28 and TRBJ1-6): DVKVTQSSRYLVKRTGEKVFLECVQDMDHENMFWYRQDPGLGLRLIYFSYDVKMKEKGDIPEGYSVSREKKERFSLILESASTNQTSMYLCATTGNYSPLHFGNGTRLTVT.

In its sample, this clone was seen once. V is TRBV2 and J is TRBJ2-1; 10 bases align to TRBD2. The CDR3 is made up of 16 amino acids. With V trimmed by 7 bases and J by 5 bases, 11 bases remained unmatched. Germline CDR1 is SNHLY and CDR2 is FYNNEI. As DNA, the CDR3 is TGTGCCAGCATGCGGTGGGAGCTAGCGGGAGACAATGAGCAGTTCTTC. This gives the protein CASMRWELAGDNEQFF.

The chain uses TRBV2 and TRBJ1-3; 8 bases agree with TRBD1. The CDR3 covers 14 residues. With 5 bases clipped from V and 5 bases from J, the junction kept 5 bases outside the gene matches. Germline loops: CDR1 SNHLY, CDR2 FYNNEI. CDR3 sequence reads: CASSPDRGRNTIYF. The DNA for the CDR3 is TGTGCCAGCAGTCCTGACAGGGGTAGAAACACCATATATTTT.

The rearrangement links TRBV27 to TRBJ2-7, with TRBD2 matching over 7 bases. The junction had 10 bases not matched to a gene; V was cut back by 5 bases and J by 0 bases. Germline CDR1 and CDR2: MNHEY and SMNVEV (reference sequence). The length of the CDR3 is 16 residues. In DNA form, the CDR3 reads TGTGCCAGCAGTCCCCGCCCCGCGGGAGCCTCCTACGAGCAGTACTTC. It specifies CASSPRPAGASYEQYF.

The chain has TRBV7-2 and TRBJ2-7, with 7 bases that match TRBD2. The CDR3 spans 15 residues. The germline gives CDR1 SGHTA, CDR2 FQGNSA. After removal of 5 bases from V and 1 base from J, the junction contained 8 bases not matched to a gene. The CDR3 loop reads CASSPRGAGSYEQYF. The CDR3 DNA reads TGTGCCAGCAGCCCCCGGGGAGCGGGGTCCTACGAGCAGTACTTC.

The gene calls are TRBV7-9 and TRBJ1-4, with no clear D. Germline V lookup: CDR1 SEHNR, CDR2 FQNEAQ (reference sequence). The CDR3 length is 15 residues. Trimming removed 5 bases from V and 4 bases from J, with 14 bases in between. CDR3 in amino acids: CASSTGEGLNEKLFF. DNA for the CDR3: TGTGCCAGCAGCACCGGGGAAGGCCTTAATGAAAAACTGTTTTTT.

The chain employs TRBV3-1 (or the pseudogene TRBV3-2) and TRBJ1-2; D is possibly TRBD1 (5 bases). V was shortened by 0 bases and J by 7 bases, with 15 bases between the two germline ends. Germline V gene data show CDR1 as LGHDT and CDR2 as YNNKEL (reference sequence). This CDR3 comprises 15 residues. CDR3 sequence reads: CASSQDSEGVAGYTF. In DNA, the CDR3 is TGTGCCAGCAGCCAAGATTCTGAAGGGGTTGCTGGCTACACCTTC.

The chain joins TRBV27 to TRBJ2-7; 9 bases align to TRBD1. V lost 7 bases, J lost 4 bases, and 11 bases stayed unmatched. This CDR3 contains 15 residues. Germline CDR1 MNHEY, CDR2 SMNVEV (reference sequence). CDR3 nucleotides: TGTGCCAGCACCGCACACAGGGGGCTGCTTTACGAGCAGTACTTC. Translated, it gives CASTAHRGLLYEQYF.

The gene calls are TRBV9 and TRBJ2-1, with TRBD2 matching over 12 bases. The CDR3 sequence is 15 residues long. The J segment lost 3 bases and the V segment lost 3 bases, leaving 1 base of the junction unmatched. In germline, CDR1 is SGDLS, CDR2 YYNGEE. CDR3 residues: CASSASGGGYNEQFF. The CDR3 DNA follows: TGTGCCAGCAGCGCTAGCGGGGGGGGCTACAATGAGCAGTTCTTC.

The rearrangement joins TRBV3-1 (or the pseudogene TRBV3-2) to TRBJ1-1; TRBD1 might be the D (5 bases). Trimming took off 3 bases at V and 11 bases at J, with 13 bases between the two ends. This CDR3 comprises 12 residues. Germline V gene data show CDR1 as LGHDT and CDR2 as YNNKEL (reference sequence). In DNA, the CDR3 is TGTGCCAGCAGCCAGGGTAGGGGTTTGGCTTTCTTT. Translated, it gives CASSQGRGLAFF.

This chain uses TRBV6-5 with TRBJ1-2, with TRBD1 as a possible D gene (5 bases). This CDR3 contains 15 residues. Per germline, CDR1 MNHEY and CDR2 SVGAGI. Deletions cut 11 bases from V and 3 bases from J, with 22 bases between. The CDR3 sequence: CAGDAGGVPYYGYTF. In DNA, the CDR3 is TGTGCCGGCGATGCTGGAGGGGTACCCTACTATGGCTACACCTTC.

The chain joins TRBV30 to TRBJ2-5; possible D gene TRBD2, 6 bases. This CDR3 spans 13 amino acids. V lost 5 bases and J lost 5, with 15 bases in between. Germline CDR1 GTSNPN, CDR2 SVGIG (reference sequence). CDR3 residues: CAWLTSSPETQYF. The CDR3 coding sequence is TGTGCCTGGTTGACTAGTTCTCCGGAGACCCAGTACTTC.

This clone has a single count. This chain uses TRBV18 with TRBJ1-1, with 7 bases aligning to TRBD1. This CDR3 contains 18 residues. The germline gives CDR1 KGHSH, CDR2 LQKENI. Trimming cost V 2 bases and J 0 bases; bases outside gene matches: 12. CDR3 amino acids: CASSPTGGGLMMNTEAFF. CDR3 bases: TGTGCCAGCTCACCAACGGGAGGGGGCCTCATGATGAACACTGAAGCTTTCTTT.

The V and J genes are TRBV2 and TRBJ2-7, with TRBD1 identical over 11 bases. Losses at the gene ends were 5 bases for V and 3 bases for J; bases not matched to a gene: 12. Germline V gene lookup returns CDR1 SNHLY and CDR2 FYNNEI. The CDR3 runs 17 residues. CDR3 amino acids: CASSPRTGGDSVYEQYF. The CDR3 DNA reads as TGTGCCAGCAGTCCCCGGACAGGGGGCGACTCCGTCTACGAGCAGTACTTC.

The chain has TRBV5-1 and TRBJ1-5, with D perhaps TRBD1 (6 bases). The CDR3 length is 13 residues. With 4 bases removed from V and 7 bases from J, the gap between germline ends came to 12 bases. Germline V gene sequence: CDR1 SGHRS, CDR2 YFSETQ. CDR3 sequence reads: CASSNRVGQPQHF. The DNA of the CDR3 is TGCGCCAGCAGCAACAGGGTTGGCCAGCCCCAGCATTTT.

V is TRBV7-2 and J is TRBJ2-7, with TRBD1 matching over 10 bases. Germline CDR1 SGHTA, CDR2 FQGNSA. The CDR3 loop spans 14 amino acids. Trimming took 5 bases from V and 7 from J; bases not matched to a gene: 8. The CDR3 DNA sequence: TGTGCCAGCAGCCCGGGACAGGGGTTTGGGGAGCAGTACTTC. Protein sequence: CASSPGQGFGEQYF. The full variable domain, rest sourced from reference TRBV7-2 and TRBJ2-7, is GAGVSQSPSNKVTEKGKDVELRCDPISGHTALYWYRQSLGQGLEFLIYFQGNSAPDKSGLPSDRFSAERTGGSVSTLTIQRTQQEDSAVYLCASSPGQGFGEQYFGPGTRLTVT.

The V and J genes are TRBV28 and TRBJ1-2, with TRBD1 as a possible D gene (5 bases). Deletions cut 5 bases from V and 2 bases from J, with 15 bases between. The CDR3 contains 15 residues. Germline V gene lookup returns CDR1 MDHEN and CDR2 SYDVKM. CDR3 bases: TGTGCCAGCAGTCCCGGATCGGCAGGGAACTATGGCTACACCTTC. This codes for CASSPGSAGNYGYTF.